This T cell receptor beta chain was sequenced for a study of T cells after yellow fever vaccination. Study-wide background: It was SMART-Seq v4 Ultra Low Input that prepared the fractions with low cell numbers.

TCRdb re-called the 5' RACE reads through MiXCR, storing one row per CDR3 protein. The data show about 300,000 distinct CDR3 sequences, 4% seen once. The table lists this clonotype with many counts. V lost 2 bases to trimming and J lost 0 bases, with 11 bases between them. The CDR3 length is 16 residues. Germline V gives CDR1 MNHNS, CDR2 SASEGT. This TCR derives from a man aged 18 to 30 who received the YFV17D yellow fever vaccine. The chain recombines TRBV6-1 with TRBJ1-5; D unresolved. Sequences were derived from PBMCs, sampled 5 days after the yellow fever booster vaccination. The CDR3 DNA is TGTGCCAGCAGTGAATACGGCAGAAATAGCAATCAGCCCCAGCATTTT. This encodes CASSEYGRNSNQPQHF.